This T cell receptor (beta chain) was found in a study of T-cell memory formation after mild COVID-19. In the study overall: Largely donor-specific TCR clusters were found.

TCRdb reanalysed the 5' RACE reads using MiXCR and keeps one entry per CDR3 protein. The sample holds 110,000 to 150,000 distinct CDR3 sequences, roughly a quarter seen once. This clonotype was obtained from an adult woman who had mild COVID-19 (a few samples of this study predate the infection). Cell type and time point are not known. Material: PBMCs or a T cell subset sorted from them (not recorded which).

CDR3 sequence reads: CSVLAGVYNEQFF. The CDR3 DNA reads TGCAGCGTTCTCGCGGGAGTGTACAATGAGCAGTTCTTC. V and J are TRBV29-1 and TRBJ2-1; 7 positions agree with TRBD2. The length of the CDR3 is 13 residues. Germline V lookup: CDR1 SQVTM, CDR2 ANQGSEA. Germline trimming cut 5 bases from V and 4 bases from J; bases unmatched to any gene: 5.